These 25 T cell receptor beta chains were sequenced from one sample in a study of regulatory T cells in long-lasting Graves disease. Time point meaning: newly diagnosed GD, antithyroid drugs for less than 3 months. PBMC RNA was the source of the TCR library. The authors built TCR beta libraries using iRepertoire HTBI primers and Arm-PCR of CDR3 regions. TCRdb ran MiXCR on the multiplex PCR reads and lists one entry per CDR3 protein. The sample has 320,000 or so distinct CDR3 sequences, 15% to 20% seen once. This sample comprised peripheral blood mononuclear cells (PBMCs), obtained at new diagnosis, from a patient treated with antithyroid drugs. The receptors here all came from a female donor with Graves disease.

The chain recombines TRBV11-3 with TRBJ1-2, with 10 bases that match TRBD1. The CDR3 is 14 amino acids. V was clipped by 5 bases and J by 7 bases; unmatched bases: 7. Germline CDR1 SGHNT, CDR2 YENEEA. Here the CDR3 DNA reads TGTGCCAGCAGCCCGGGGACAGGGGCATTTGGCTACACCTTC. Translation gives CASSPGTGAFGYTF.

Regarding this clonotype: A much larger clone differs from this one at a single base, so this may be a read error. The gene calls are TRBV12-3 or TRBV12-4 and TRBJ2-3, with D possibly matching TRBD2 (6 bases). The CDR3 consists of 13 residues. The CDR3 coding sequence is TGTGCCGGCAGTCCTTCCGGGGGAGATACGCAGTATTTT. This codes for CAGSPSGGDTQYF.

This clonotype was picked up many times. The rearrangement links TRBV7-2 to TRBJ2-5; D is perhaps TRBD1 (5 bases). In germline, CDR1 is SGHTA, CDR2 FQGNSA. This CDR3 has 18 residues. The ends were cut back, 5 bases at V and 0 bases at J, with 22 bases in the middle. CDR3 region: CASSPAASRGSYQETQYF. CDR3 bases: TGTGCCAGCAGCCCCGCGGCCTCAAGGGGTTCTTACCAAGAGACCCAGTACTTC.

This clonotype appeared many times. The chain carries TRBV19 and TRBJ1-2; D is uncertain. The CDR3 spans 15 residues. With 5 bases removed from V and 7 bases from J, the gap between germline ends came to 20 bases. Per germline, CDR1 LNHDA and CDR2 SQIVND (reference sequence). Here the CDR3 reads CASSPLDGFLSGYTF. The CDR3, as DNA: TGTGCCAGTAGTCCCTTGGACGGCTTCCTGAGTGGCTACACCTTC.

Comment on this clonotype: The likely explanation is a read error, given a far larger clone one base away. CDR3: CAISTRTGTSGSLQETQYF. For the CDR3, the DNA is TGTGCCATCAGTACCCGAACCGGGACTAGCGGGAGTTTGCAAGAGACCCAGTACTTC. This chain uses TRBV10-3 with TRBJ2-5; 14 positions match TRBD2. The V segment lost 5 bases and the J segment 2 bases; nucleotides outside the gene matches: 13. Germline V CDR1 and CDR2: ENHRY, SYGVKD. This CDR3 is built from 19 residues.

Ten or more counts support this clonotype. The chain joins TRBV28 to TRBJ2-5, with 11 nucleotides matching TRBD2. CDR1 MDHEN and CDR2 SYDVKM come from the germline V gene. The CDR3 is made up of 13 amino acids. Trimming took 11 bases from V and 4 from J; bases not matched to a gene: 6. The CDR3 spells CACSGRGPETQYF. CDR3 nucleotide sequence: TGTGCCTGTAGCGGGAGGGGTCCAGAGACCCAGTACTTC.

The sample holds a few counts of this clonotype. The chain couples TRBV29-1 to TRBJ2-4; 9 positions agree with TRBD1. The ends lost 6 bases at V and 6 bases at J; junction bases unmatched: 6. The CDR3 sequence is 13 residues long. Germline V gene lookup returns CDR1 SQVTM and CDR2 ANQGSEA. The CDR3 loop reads CSVTQTGGNIQYF. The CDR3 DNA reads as TGCAGCGTGACCCAGACAGGGGGAAACATTCAGTACTTC.

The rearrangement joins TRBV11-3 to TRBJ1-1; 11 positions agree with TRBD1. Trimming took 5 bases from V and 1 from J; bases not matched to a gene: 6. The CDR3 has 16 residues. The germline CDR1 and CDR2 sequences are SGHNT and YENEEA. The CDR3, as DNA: TGTGCCAGCAGCCCAGGACAGGGGGCGGCGAACACTGAAGCTTTCTTT. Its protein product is CASSPGQGAANTEAFF.

The CDR3 nucleotides read TGTGCCAGCAGCGGGAGGGCCTGGGTCTCTCCAACCGAGCAGTACTTC. This gives the protein CASSGRAWVSPTEQYF. This chain links TRBV7-4 with TRBJ2-7, with TRBD2 matching over 7 bases. The CDR3 spans 16 residues. V lost 5 bases, J lost 6 bases, and 16 bases stayed unmatched. The germline CDR1 and CDR2 sequences are SGHVT and SQSDAQ.

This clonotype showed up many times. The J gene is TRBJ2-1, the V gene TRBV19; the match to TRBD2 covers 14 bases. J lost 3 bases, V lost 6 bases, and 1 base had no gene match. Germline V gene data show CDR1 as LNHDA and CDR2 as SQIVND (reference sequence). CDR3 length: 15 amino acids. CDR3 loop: CASRGTSGSYNEQFF. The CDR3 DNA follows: TGTGCCAGTAGGGGGACTAGCGGGAGCTACAATGAGCAGTTCTTC.

CDR3 sequence: CASSITTGTRNTEAFF. As DNA, the CDR3 is TGTGCCAGTAGTATAACCACTGGGACAAGGAACACTGAAGCTTTCTTT. The V gene is TRBV19, the J gene TRBJ1-1; D is perhaps TRBD1 (6 bases). CDR1 and CDR2 (germline): LNHDA, SQIVND (reference sequence). V was trimmed by 2 bases and J by 1 base, leaving 14 bases between them. There are 16 residues in the CDR3.

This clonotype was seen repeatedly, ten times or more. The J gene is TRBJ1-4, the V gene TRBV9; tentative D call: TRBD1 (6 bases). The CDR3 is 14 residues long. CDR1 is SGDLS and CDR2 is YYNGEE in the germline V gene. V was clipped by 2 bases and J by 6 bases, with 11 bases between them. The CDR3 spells CASSVGRGDEKLFF. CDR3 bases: TGTGCCAGCAGCGTGGGCAGGGGTGATGAAAAACTGTTTTTT.

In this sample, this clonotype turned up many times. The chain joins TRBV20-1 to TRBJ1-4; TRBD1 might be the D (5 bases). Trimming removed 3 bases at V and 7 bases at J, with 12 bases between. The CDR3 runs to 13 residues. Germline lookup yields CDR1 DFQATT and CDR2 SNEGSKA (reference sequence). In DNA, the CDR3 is TGCAGTGCTAGTCGGGGGTTAGGTGAAAAACTGTTTTTT. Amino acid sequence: CSASRGLGEKLFF.

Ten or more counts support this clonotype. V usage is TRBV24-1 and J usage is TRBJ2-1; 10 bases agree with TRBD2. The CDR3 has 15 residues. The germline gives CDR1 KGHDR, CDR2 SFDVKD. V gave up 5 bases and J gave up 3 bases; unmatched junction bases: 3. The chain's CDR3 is CATSGGLAYYNEQFF. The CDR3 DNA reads TGTGCCACCAGTGGGGGACTAGCGTACTACAATGAGCAGTTCTTC.

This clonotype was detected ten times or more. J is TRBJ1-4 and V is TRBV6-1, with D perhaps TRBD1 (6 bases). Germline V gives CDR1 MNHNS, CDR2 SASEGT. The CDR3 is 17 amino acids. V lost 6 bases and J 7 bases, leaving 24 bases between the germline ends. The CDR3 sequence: CASSRNGGPGQSEKLFF. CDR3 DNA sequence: TGTGCCAGCAGCCGAAACGGGGGCCCGGGGCAGTCTGAAAAACTGTTTTTT.

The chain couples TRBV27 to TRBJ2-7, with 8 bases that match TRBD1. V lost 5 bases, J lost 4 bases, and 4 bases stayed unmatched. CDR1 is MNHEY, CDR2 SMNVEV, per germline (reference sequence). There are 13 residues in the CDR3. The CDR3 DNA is TGTGCCAGCAGTCGACAGGGGATTTACGAGCAGTACTTC. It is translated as CASSRQGIYEQYF.

In DNA form, the CDR3 reads TGCAGTGCTAGAGATGTGGCAGGGGGCCTGTACGAGCAGTACTTC. Amino acids: CSARDVAGGLYEQYF. The chain has TRBV20-1 and TRBJ2-7; 8 positions agree with TRBD1. CDR3 length: 15 amino acids. Trimming took 0 bases from V and 4 from J; bases not matched to a gene: 8. Germline loops: CDR1 DFQATT, CDR2 SNEGSKA (reference sequence).

The CDR3 region is CASSLMGGVTDTQYF. In DNA form, the CDR3 reads TGCGCCAGCAGCTTGATGGGGGGAGTGACAGATACGCAGTATTTT. The chain is built from TRBV5-1 and TRBJ2-3; weak D call: TRBD2 (6 bases). Looked up from germline, CDR1 is SGHRS and CDR2 is YFSETQ. V lost 1 base to trimming and J lost 3 bases, with 12 bases between them. The CDR3 length is 15 residues.

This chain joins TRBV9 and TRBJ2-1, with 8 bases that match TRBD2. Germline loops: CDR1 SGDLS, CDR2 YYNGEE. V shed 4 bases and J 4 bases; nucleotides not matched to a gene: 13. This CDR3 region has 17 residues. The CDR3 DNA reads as TGTGCCAGCAGCTCGGGACAAGCGGGAGTAGGTTACAATGAGCAGTTCTTC. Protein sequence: CASSSGQAGVGYNEQFF. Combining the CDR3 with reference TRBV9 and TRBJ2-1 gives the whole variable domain DSGVTQTPKHLITATGQRVTLRCSPRSGDLSVYWYQQSLDQGLQFLIQYYNGEERAKGNILERFSAQQFPDLHSELNLSSLELGDSALYFCASSSGQAGVGYNEQFFGPGTRLTVL.

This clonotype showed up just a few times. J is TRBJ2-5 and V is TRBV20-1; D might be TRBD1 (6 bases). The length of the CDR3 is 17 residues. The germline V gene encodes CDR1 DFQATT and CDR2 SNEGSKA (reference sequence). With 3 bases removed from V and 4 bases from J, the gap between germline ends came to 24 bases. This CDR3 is CSASRNWGQGGIETQYF. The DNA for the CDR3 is TGCAGTGCTAGCAGGAACTGGGGGCAGGGTGGTATAGAGACCCAGTACTTC.

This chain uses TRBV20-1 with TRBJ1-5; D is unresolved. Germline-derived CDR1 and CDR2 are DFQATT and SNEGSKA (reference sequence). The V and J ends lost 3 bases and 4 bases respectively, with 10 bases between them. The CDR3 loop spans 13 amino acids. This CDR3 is CSARWDLNQPQHF. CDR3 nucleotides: TGCAGTGCTAGGTGGGATTTGAATCAGCCCCAGCATTTT.

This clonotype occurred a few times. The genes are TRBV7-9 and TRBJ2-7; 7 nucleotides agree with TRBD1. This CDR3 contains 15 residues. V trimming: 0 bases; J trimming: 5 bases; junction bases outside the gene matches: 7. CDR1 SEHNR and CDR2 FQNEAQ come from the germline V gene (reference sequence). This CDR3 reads CASSLAGGARDEQYF. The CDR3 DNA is TGTGCCAGCAGCTTAGCAGGGGGCGCTAGAGACGAGCAGTACTTC. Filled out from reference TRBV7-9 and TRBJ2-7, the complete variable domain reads DTGVSQNPRHKITKRGQNVTFRCDPISEHNRLYWYRQTLGQGPEFLTYFQNEAQLEKSRLLSDRFSAERPKGSFSTLEIQRTEQGDSAMYLCASSLAGGARDEQYFGPGTRLTVT.

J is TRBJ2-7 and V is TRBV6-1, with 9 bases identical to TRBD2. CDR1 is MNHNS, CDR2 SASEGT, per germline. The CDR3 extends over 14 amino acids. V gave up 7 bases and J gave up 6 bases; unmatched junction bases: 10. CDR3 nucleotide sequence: TGTGCCAGCACCATTGCGGGAGGGGGCGGCGAGCAGTACTTC. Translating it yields CASTIAGGGGEQYF.

The CDR3 DNA reads as TGTGCCAGCAGCCCTACCGGCACAGATACGCAGTATTTT. As protein: CASSPTGTDTQYF. V is TRBV7-3 and J is TRBJ2-3; no reliable D call. From germline, CDR1 is SGHTA and CDR2 FQGTGA. V gave up 5 bases and J gave up 1 base, with 7 bases separating them. The CDR3 has 13 amino acids.

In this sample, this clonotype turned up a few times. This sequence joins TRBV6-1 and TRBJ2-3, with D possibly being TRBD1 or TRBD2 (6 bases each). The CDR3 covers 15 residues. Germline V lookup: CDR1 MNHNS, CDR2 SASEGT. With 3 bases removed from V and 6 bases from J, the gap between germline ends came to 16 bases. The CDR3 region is CASSDNRGAGDTQYF. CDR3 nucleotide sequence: TGTGCCAGCAGTGACAATAGGGGGGCTGGGGATACGCAGTATTTT.